The 25 T cell receptor beta chains below were found in one sample sequenced in a study of shared clonotypes between healthy human individuals. Measured with immunoSEQ multiplex PCR; TCRdb has only the in-frame clones, and not every one. The sample yields about 500,000 clones, around 77% seen once. Sequencing was done on a sample of PBMCs. These receptors were collected from a woman aged 40 to 55 in good health. Some clones in this sample may be carry-over from other donors' samples.

V is TRBV5-6 and J is TRBJ2-4; no definite D call. The germline gives CDR1 SGHDT, CDR2 YYEEEE. Trimming took 0 bases from V and 3 from J, leaving 16 bases between them. CDR3 size: 17 residues. The CDR3 protein is CASSLAGFRKGKNIQYF. The CDR3 region has the DNA TGTGCCAGCAGCTTGGCAGGTTTTCGGAAGGGCAAAAACATTCAGTACTTC. The complete variable domain, with remaining parts taken from reference TRBV5-6 and TRBJ2-4, reads DAGVTQSPTHLIKTRGQQVTLRCSPKSGHDTVSWYQQALGQGPQFIFQYYEEEERQRGNFPDRFSGHQFPNYSSELNVNALLLGDSALYLCASSLAGFRKGKNIQYFGAGTRLSVL.

This sequence joins TRBV28 and TRBJ1-1; TRBD1 agrees at 7 bases. Germline V gene sequence: CDR1 MDHEN, CDR2 SYDVKM. J gave up 1 base and V 5 bases, and 4 bases lay outside the gene matches. The CDR3 extends over 14 amino acids. The CDR3 DNA is TGTGCCAGCAGTCTAGGGACAGAGAACACTGAAGCTTTCTTT. Its protein is CASSLGTENTEAFF.

The CDR3 here is CASSIWRVSGANVLTF. CDR3 nucleotide sequence: TGTGCCAGTAGTATTTGGAGGGTCTCTGGGGCCAACGTCCTGACTTTC. The V call is TRBV19, the J call TRBJ2-6, with D possibly TRBD2 on 6 matching bases. Trimming took 3 bases from V and 0 from J, leaving 9 bases between them. From germline, CDR1 is LNHDA and CDR2 SQIVND (reference sequence). This CDR3 is 16 amino acids long.

The chain employs TRBV10-1 and TRBJ2-2; 7 nucleotides line up with TRBD2. In germline, CDR1 is WNHNN, CDR2 SYGVQD (reference sequence). The CDR3 is 15 residues long. After removal of 3 bases from V and 6 bases from J, the junction contained 7 bases not matched to a gene. The CDR3 sequence is CASSDLAGVAGELFF. The CDR3 coding sequence is TGCGCCAGCAGTGATCTCGCGGGAGTGGCCGGGGAGCTGTTTTTT.

This clone was observed a handful of times. This sequence is one base from a far larger clone and is likely a read error. CDR3 sequence (DNA): TGTGCCAGCAGCCAAGAGGCGAGCTCCTACAATGGGCAGTTCTTC. Its translation is CASSQEASSYNGQFF. This chain joins TRBV4-2 and TRBJ2-1; D gene ambiguous. Per the germline V gene, CDR1 is LGHNA and CDR2 is YNFKEQ. CDR3 length: 15 amino acids.

This clone was seen more than once but under ten times. J is TRBJ1-1 and V is TRBV11-2, with D maybe TRBD1 (6 bases). CDR1 is SGHAT, CDR2 FQNNGV, per germline. Trimming cost V 5 bases and J 10 bases, with 20 bases left between them. CDR3 length: 14 amino acids. The CDR3 sequence: CASSPDRSSRGAFF. Here the CDR3 DNA reads TGTGCCAGCAGCCCCGACAGGTCGAGTAGGGGAGCTTTCTTT.

In regard to this clone: A single base separates this from a much larger clone, so it may be a read error. This sample includes further DNA sequences coding for the same CDR3. The chain joins TRBV5-1 to TRBJ2-5; D gene uncertain. The V end was cut by 0 bases, the J end by 3 bases, with 12 bases between. CDR1 is SGHRS and CDR2 is YFSETQ in the germline V gene. The CDR3 contains 15 residues. In DNA, the CDR3 is TGCGCCAGCAGCTTGGTTTTAGCTGCCGAAGAGACCCAGTACTTC. This encodes CASSLVLAAEETQYF.

This clone showed up just a few times. V is TRBV9 and J is TRBJ2-1, with 9 bases fitting TRBD2. CDR3 length: 15 residues. The germline CDR1 and CDR2 sequences are SGDLS and YYNGEE. Trimming cost V 4 bases and J 4 bases; bases outside gene matches: 6. CDR3 loop: CASSPSSGVYNEQFF. The DNA for the CDR3 is TGTGCCAGCAGCCCATCTAGCGGGGTATACAATGAGCAGTTCTTC.

This clone was seen once. V usage is TRBV7-9 and J usage is TRBJ2-7, with D possibly matching TRBD1 (5 bases). Trimming left V 4 bases short and J 2 bases short, with 12 bases between. Germline CDR1 and CDR2: SEHNR and FQNEAQ (reference sequence). The CDR3 has 14 amino acids. The CDR3 sequence: CASSWRRGTYEQYF. The CDR3 DNA follows: TGTGCCAGCAGCTGGAGAAGGGGAACCTACGAGCAGTACTTC.

This sequence joins TRBV28 and TRBJ2-7, with 7 positions matching TRBD2. V shed 6 bases, J shed 2 bases, and the junction held 7 bases outside the gene matches. The CDR3 has 14 residues. CDR1 is MDHEN and CDR2 is SYDVKM in the germline V gene. The CDR3 protein is CASSPPSGTYEQYF. The CDR3 bases are TGTGCCAGCAGCCCCCCGAGCGGGACCTACGAGCAGTACTTC.

This chain joins TRBV5-8 and TRBJ1-2, with D tentatively TRBD1 (6 bases). Germline V gives CDR1 SGHTS, CDR2 YDEGEE. There are 15 residues in the CDR3. The germline V and J ends were trimmed by 5 bases and 0 bases, with 14 bases remaining between them. The DNA of the CDR3 is TGTGCCAGCAGGCAGCGGGGGCTCACTAACTATGGCTACACCTTC. Translated, it gives CASRQRGLTNYGYTF. The full variable domain, its missing parts supplied by reference TRBV5-8 and TRBJ1-2, is EAGVTQSPTHLIKTRGQQATLRCSPISGHTSVYWYQQALGLGLQFLLWYDEGEERNRGNFPPRFSGRQFPNYSSELNVNALELEDSALYLCASRQRGLTNYGYTFGSGTRLTVV.

The rearrangement uses TRBV11-2 and TRBJ2-7; 7 bases line up with TRBD2. The CDR3 loop spans 14 amino acids. Germline loops: CDR1 SGHAT, CDR2 FQNNGV. Trimming removed 4 bases from V and 0 bases from J; junction bases left unmatched: 3. The CDR3 region is CASSWGGNSYEQYF. CDR3 DNA sequence: TGTGCCAGCAGCTGGGGAGGGAACTCCTACGAGCAGTACTTC.

V and J are TRBV7-3 and TRBJ2-2; no clear D gene. This CDR3 has 15 residues. In germline, CDR1 is SGHTA, CDR2 FQGTGA. Trimming removed 1 base from V and 2 bases from J, with 8 bases in between. The CDR3 DNA is TGTGCCAGCAGCTTAAGTCTAGGAAACACCGGGGAGCTGTTTTTT. It specifies CASSLSLGNTGELFF.

The V call is TRBV9, the J call TRBJ1-6; maybe TRBD1 (6 bases). CDR1 and CDR2 (germline): SGDLS, YYNGEE. The CDR3 consists of 15 residues. V was shortened by 1 base and J by 8 bases, with 13 bases between the two germline ends. For the CDR3, the DNA is TGTGCCAGCAGCGTAAAAGGGGGTGATTATTCACCCCTCCACTTT. It specifies CASSVKGGDYSPLHF.

The J gene is TRBJ1-2, the V gene TRBV27; D gene unclear. This CDR3 region has 14 residues. The V gene's germline CDR1 is MNHEY and CDR2 SMNVEV (reference sequence). Trimming took 0 bases from V and 6 from J, leaving 11 bases between them. CDR3: CASSLSSRNNGYTF. The CDR3 DNA reads as TGTGCCAGCAGTTTATCGTCCAGGAATAATGGCTACACCTTC.

This clone was recorded many times. This chain uses TRBV5-1 with TRBJ1-1, with D perhaps matching TRBD1 (5 bases). CDR1 is SGHRS and CDR2 is YFSETQ in the germline V gene. This CDR3 comprises 21 residues. V was cut by 4 bases and J by 8 bases, with 39 bases left in between. The chain's CDR3 is CASSPVGTRRPLGIRGPEAFF. The CDR3 region has the DNA TGCGCCAGCAGCCCGGTCGGGACTCGACGACCCTTAGGGATCAGAGGCCCCGAAGCTTTCTTT.

About this clone: One base separates it from a far larger clone, so it is likely a read error. The chain carries TRBV7-9 and TRBJ1-1; D gene ambiguous. The CDR3 sequence is 10 residues long. Germline-derived CDR1 and CDR2 are SEHNR and FQNEAQ (reference sequence). The DNA of the CDR3 is TGTGCCAACAGCTTAGTTGCGGCTTTCTTT. Translation gives CANSLVAAFF.

V is TRBV11-2 and J is TRBJ2-5; possible D gene TRBD2, 5 bases. The V end lost 7 bases, the J end lost 4 bases, and 10 bases lay between the germline ends. Germline V gene data show CDR1 as SGHAT and CDR2 as FQNNGV. The CDR3 runs to 12 residues. The CDR3 loop reads CASTLGLETQYF. The CDR3 region has the DNA TGTGCCAGCACGCTAGGACTAGAGACCCAGTACTTC.

CDR3 nucleotide sequence: TGCGCCAGCAGTCAACCAGGACTAGGGGCTGAAGCTTTCTTT. It translates to CASSQPGLGAEAFF. The chain combines TRBV23-1 with TRBJ1-1; the D gene is possibly TRBD1 (5 bases). TRBV23-1 counts as an open reading frame of uncertain function. The CDR3 runs to 14 residues. The V end was cut by 2 bases, the J end by 6 bases, with 13 bases between.

This rearrangement joins TRBV18 to TRBJ2-5; D uncertain. V dropped 3 bases and J dropped 1 base, with 15 bases sitting between them. This CDR3 contains 16 residues. Germline V gene data show CDR1 as KGHSH and CDR2 as LQKENI. The CDR3 sequence: CASSPEQQLVQETQYF. The CDR3 DNA follows: TGTGCCAGCTCACCGGAACAGCAGCTGGTCCAAGAGACCCAGTACTTC.

This chain joins TRBV5-1 and TRBJ2-5, with D possibly TRBD2 on 6 matching bases. Per germline, CDR1 SGHRS and CDR2 YFSETQ. This CDR3 is built from 14 residues. V was shortened by 2 bases and J by 2 bases, with 10 bases between the two germline ends. The CDR3 DNA sequence: TGCGCCAGCAGCTTCGGGACTCCGCAAGAGACCCAGTACTTC. Translated, it gives CASSFGTPQETQYF.

This chain uses TRBV29-1 with TRBJ2-4; TRBD1 matches 7 bases. Per the germline V gene, CDR1 is SQVTM and CDR2 is ANQGSEA. This CDR3 spans 13 amino acids. Unmatched junction bases numbered 7, after V lost 0 bases and J lost 11 bases. The CDR3 sequence is CSVEDTGADVQYF. In DNA, the CDR3 is TGCAGCGTTGAAGATACAGGGGCTGACGTTCAGTACTTC.

The chain links TRBV9 to TRBJ2-3; TRBD2 might be the D (6 bases). The CDR3 runs to 18 residues. V lost 3 bases and J lost 1, with 21 bases in between. CDR1 SGDLS and CDR2 YYNGEE come from the germline V gene. In DNA, the CDR3 is TGTGCCAGCAGCGCCCCCTTCATACGGGAGAGGGGCACAGATACGCAGTATTTT. Protein sequence: CASSAPFIRERGTDTQYF.

The gene calls are TRBV14 and TRBJ2-7; D is unclear. CDR1 is SGHDN, CDR2 FVKESK, per germline. The V and J ends lost 0 bases and 7 bases respectively, with 10 bases between them. The CDR3 is 13 residues long. In DNA, the CDR3 is TGTGCCAGCAGCCAAGATCTCGTCCGGGAGCAGTACTTC. Protein product: CASSQDLVREQYF.

A word on this clone: A far larger clone is off by one base, so a read error is likely. The chain employs TRBV4-2 and TRBJ2-3; 11 bases fit TRBD2. The CDR3 is made up of 16 amino acids. The trim removed 5 bases at V and 5 bases at J, leaving 9 bases unmatched. Germline loops: CDR1 LGHNA, CDR2 YNFKEQ. The CDR3 DNA follows: TGTGCCAGCAGCGCCCATCTAGCGGGAGGAGGAGATACGCAGTATTTT. This encodes CASSAHLAGGGDTQYF.